This T cell receptor (beta chain) derives from a study of blood T cell repertoires in COVID-19. Produced via immunoSEQ multiplex PCR; TCRdb's table is partial and in-frame only. The sample has 150,000 to 200,000 clones; around 90% are singletons. Germline CDR1 WNHNN, CDR2 SYGVQD (reference sequence). The junction had 12 bases not matched to a gene; V was cut back by 11 bases and J by 3 bases. This CDR3 comprises 14 residues. Material for sequencing was peripheral blood. This TCR was recovered from a man between 45 and 60 years old with acute or convalescent COVID-19. This sequence joins TRBV10-1 and TRBJ1-1; 7 bases agree with TRBD1. CDR3 bases: TGCGCCGAATGGCGGACAGGTCACGACACTGAAGCTTTCTTT. The encoded protein is CAEWRTGHDTEAFF.